This TCR beta chain was captured in a study of cytomegalovirus exposure and HLA in healthy donors. Study context: T cells numbering about 179 million yielded fewer than 140 million unique TCR beta sequences in an earlier analysis.

Primers for the PCR totalled 60 Vbeta and 13 Jbeta. Assay: immunoSEQ multiplex PCR; the TCRdb copy retains only in-frame clones and omits some. The data contain under 200,000 clones, 84% of them seen just once; the ten biggest clones take up 0.8% to 1.3%. Looked up from germline, CDR1 is MNHEY and CDR2 is SVGAGI. Trimming stripped 5 bases from V and 8 bases from J, with 15 bases between. The CDR3 is made up of 13 amino acids. The receptor was derived from a man younger than 45 in good health and CMV-seronegative. This sequence joins TRBV6-5 and TRBJ1-2; maybe TRBD1 (6 bases). The sample was PBMCs. DNA of the CDR3: TGTGCCAGCAGTACAGGGTCCCTGGGCGGCTACACCTTC. Translated: CASSTGSLGGYTF.